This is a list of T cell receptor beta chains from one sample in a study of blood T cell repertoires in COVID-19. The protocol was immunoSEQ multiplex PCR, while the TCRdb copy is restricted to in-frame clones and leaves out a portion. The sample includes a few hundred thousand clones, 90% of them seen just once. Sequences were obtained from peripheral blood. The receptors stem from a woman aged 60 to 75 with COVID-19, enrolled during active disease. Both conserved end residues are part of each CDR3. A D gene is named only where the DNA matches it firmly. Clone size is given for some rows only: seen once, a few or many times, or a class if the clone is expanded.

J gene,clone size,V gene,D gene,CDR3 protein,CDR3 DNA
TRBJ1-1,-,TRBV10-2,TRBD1,CASSEGQVMGTEAFF,TGCGCCAGCAGTGAGGGACAGGTGATGGGCACTGAAGCTTTCTTT
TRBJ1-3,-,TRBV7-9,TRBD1,CASSFPRQGGRNTIYF,TGTGCCAGCAGCTTCCCACGACAGGGCGGGAGAAACACCATATATTTT
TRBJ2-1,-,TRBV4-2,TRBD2,CASSQPAGSHEQFF,TGTGCCAGCAGCCAACCAGCGGGGTCACATGAGCAGTTCTTC
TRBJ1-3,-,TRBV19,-,CASSILTATSGNTIYF,TGTGCCAGTAGTATACTGACAGCTACCTCTGGAAACACCATATATTTT
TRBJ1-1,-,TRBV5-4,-,CASSLERNTEAFF,TGTGCCAGCAGCTTGGAGCGCAACACTGAAGCTTTCTTT
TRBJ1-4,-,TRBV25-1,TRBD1,CASSDPGQRGEKLFF,TGTGCCAGCAGTGACCCGGGACAGCGGGGGGAAAAACTGTTTTTT
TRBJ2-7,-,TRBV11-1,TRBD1,CASSLGTGGYEQYF,TGTGCCAGCAGCTTAGGGACAGGGGGCTACGAGCAGTACTTC
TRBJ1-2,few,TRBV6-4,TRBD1,CASRETGGLYGYTF,TGTGCCAGCAGAGAGACAGGGGGGCTTTATGGCTACACCTTC
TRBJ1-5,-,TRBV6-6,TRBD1,CASSHRDRGDQPQHF,TGTGCCAGCAGCCACCGGGACAGGGGTGATCAGCCCCAGCATTTT
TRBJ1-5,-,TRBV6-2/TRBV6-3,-,CASSYNREGSNQPQHF,TGTGCCAGCAGTTACAACAGGGAAGGGAGCAATCAGCCCCAGCATTTT
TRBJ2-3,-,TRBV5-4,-,CASSLNAGATDTQYF,TGTGCCAGCAGCTTGAATGCGGGGGCCACAGATACGCAGTATTTT
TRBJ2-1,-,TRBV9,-,CASSVGGGADNEQFF,TGTGCCAGCAGCGTAGGTGGGGGGGCCGATAATGAGCAGTTCTTC
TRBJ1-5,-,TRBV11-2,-,CASSLVGGPQPQHF,TGTGCCAGCAGCTTAGTGGGGGGGCCTCAGCCCCAGCATTTT
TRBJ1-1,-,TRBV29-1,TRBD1,CSVEGQGNTEAFF,TGCAGCGTTGAGGGACAGGGGAACACTGAAGCTTTCTTT
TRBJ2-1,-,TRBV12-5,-,CASGPGVYNEQFF,TGTGCTAGTGGCCCGGGGGTCTACAATGAGCAGTTCTTC